These 21 T cell receptor beta chains originate from one sample sequenced in a study of metastatic and nonmetastatic thyroid tumors. MiXCR reprocessed the PCR reads for TCRdb. The data hold roughly 21,000 clones, with over 25% observed a single time. Each patient came to thyroid surgery without any prior treatment (of any kind). The sequenced sample consisted of blood. These receptors originate from a female donor with papillary thyroid cancer or a benign thyroid nodule (not recorded which). Some clones in this sample may be carry-over from other donors' samples.

This clone was seen many times. The gene calls are TRBV5-4 and TRBJ2-2; 8 nucleotides align to TRBD1. The CDR3 contains 16 residues. CDR1 is SGHNT and CDR2 is YYREEE in the germline V gene (reference sequence). V shed 0 bases, J shed 0 bases, and the junction held 1 base outside the gene matches. CDR3 residues: CASSLDRGTNTGELFF. The CDR3 nucleotides are TGTGCCAGCAGCTTGGACAGGGGGACGAACACCGGGGAGCTGTTTTTT.

This clone was seen repeatedly, ten times or more. This chain links TRBV7-3 with TRBJ1-5, with a possible D match to TRBD1 (5 bases). Trimming pared 3 bases from V and 7 bases from J, leaving 10 bases between. The CDR3 totals 13 residues. Germline lookup yields CDR1 SGHTA and CDR2 FQGTGA. CDR3 sequence reads: CASSFKAGQPQHF. The CDR3 DNA reads as TGTGCCAGCAGCTTTAAGGCAGGGCAGCCCCAGCATTTT.

The chain carries TRBV30 and TRBJ2-7; TRBD2 agrees at 7 bases. V was pared by 0 bases and J by 6 bases, with 2 bases of the junction left unmatched. In germline, CDR1 is GTSNPN, CDR2 SVGIG (reference sequence). This CDR3 spans 12 amino acids. The CDR3 bases are TGTGCCTGGAGTGTGGGGGGGTTCGAGCAGTACTTC. Its protein is CAWSVGGFEQYF.

The sample holds many counts of this clone. The chain employs TRBV12-3 or TRBV12-4 and TRBJ1-1, with 8 positions matching TRBD1. CDR3 length: 13 amino acids. Germline trimming cut 7 bases from V and 1 base from J; bases unmatched to any gene: 2. The CDR3 nucleotides read TGTGCCAGCATCACAGGGGGGAACACTGAAGCTTTCTTT. It specifies CASITGGNTEAFF.

This clone was observed many times. The gene calls are TRBV12-5 and TRBJ1-5; D gene uncertain. The germline gives CDR1 LGHNT, CDR2 FRNRAP. This CDR3 has 13 amino acids. The V end was cut by 7 bases, the J end by 1 base, with 8 bases between. The CDR3: CASALDSNQPQHF. The CDR3 region has the DNA TGTGCTAGTGCCCTGGACAGCAATCAGCCCCAGCATTTT.

This clone was counted many times. This chain links TRBV5-4 with TRBJ2-1; D possibly matches TRBD1 or TRBD2 (5 bases each). Germline V gene data show CDR1 as SGHNT and CDR2 as YYREEE (reference sequence). The CDR3 runs 15 residues. The V and J ends lost 0 bases and 3 bases respectively, with 10 bases between them. The CDR3 nucleotides read TGTGCCAGCAGCTTGGCTCGGGGCCGCTACAATGAGCAGTTCTTC. Translation gives CASSLARGRYNEQFF. Full variable domain (outside the CDR3, taken from reference TRBV5-4 and TRBJ2-1): ETGVTQSPTHLIKTRGQQVTLRCSSQSGHNTVSWYQQALGQGPQFIFQYYREEENGRGNFPPRFSGLQFPNYSSELNVNALELDDSALYLCASSLARGRYNEQFFGPGTRLTVL.

This clone was detected a few times. V is TRBV6-2 or TRBV6-3 and J is TRBJ2-7; D call uncertain. Germline CDR1 is MNHEY and CDR2 is SVGEGT. This CDR3 spans 14 amino acids. V shed 6 bases and J shed 2 bases, with 14 bases lying between them. CDR3 in DNA: TGTGCCAGCAGCTACGAGGTGGGTGCCTACGAGCAGTACTTC. The encoded protein is CASSYEVGAYEQYF.

In this sample, this clone is medium-sized. The chain carries TRBV7-2 and TRBJ1-3; a weak D match, TRBD1 (5 bases). Germline loops: CDR1 SGHTA, CDR2 FQGNSA. This CDR3 spans 17 amino acids. Trimming pared 5 bases from V and 0 bases from J, leaving 17 bases between. This chain's CDR3 is CASSKGWGINSGNTIYF. CDR3 coding DNA: TGTGCCAGCAGCAAAGGGTGGGGGATTAACTCTGGAAACACCATATATTTT.

There are a few counts of this clone. A much larger clone is a single base away; this may be a read error. Distinct nucleotide sequences in the sample also encode this CDR3. The chain carries TRBV30 and TRBJ1-1; 8 bases are a match to TRBD1. The germline V gene encodes CDR1 GTSNPN and CDR2 SVGIG (reference sequence). The CDR3 spans 15 residues. In DNA form, the CDR3 reads TGCGCCTGGAGCGTGTATACAGGGGGTAGCACTGAAGCTTTCTTT. This sequence encodes CAWSVYTGGSTEAFF. Looking up the rest from reference TRBV30 and TRBJ1-1 gives the full variable domain: SQTIHQWPATLVQPVGSPLSLECTVEGTSNPNLYWYRQAAGRGLQLLFYSVGIGQISSEVPQNLSASRPQDRQFILSSKKLLLSDSGFYLCAWSVYTGGSTEAFFGQGTRLTVV.

This clone was picked up many times. The J gene is TRBJ1-5, the V gene TRBV6-1; 8 bases agree with TRBD1. V was clipped by 8 bases and J by 3 bases; unmatched bases: 9. Germline lookup yields CDR1 MNHNS and CDR2 SASEGT. The CDR3 consists of 15 residues. CDR3 DNA: TGTGCCAGCTCGAAGGACAGGGCTGACAATCAGCCCCAGCATTTT. Its protein product is CASSKDRADNQPQHF.

The table lists this clone with a few counts. The chain employs TRBV10-3 and TRBJ2-7, with D possibly being TRBD1 or TRBD2 (5 bases each). This CDR3 region has 15 residues. Trimming pared 2 bases from V and 4 bases from J, leaving 15 bases between. Germline values: CDR1 ENHRY, CDR2 SYGVKD. The CDR3 sequence is CAISETWGMGYEQYF. The CDR3 region has the DNA TGTGCCATCAGTGAGACCTGGGGGATGGGGTACGAGCAGTACTTC.

This clone has ten or more counts. The CDR3 DNA reads as TGTGCCAGCAGCTTAGGACACGCGCTATCTGAAGCTTTCTTT. This gives the protein CASSLGHALSEAFF. The gene calls are TRBV7-9 and TRBJ1-1; D unresolved. V was pared by 1 base and J by 6 bases, with 12 bases between. The CDR3 is 14 residues long. Germline V gives CDR1 SEHNR, CDR2 FQNEAQ (reference sequence).

J is TRBJ1-2 and V is TRBV11-2; D perhaps matches TRBD1 (5 bases). CDR3 size: 15 residues. Germline V lookup: CDR1 SGHAT, CDR2 FQNNGV. Trimming stripped 5 bases from V and 13 bases from J, with 26 bases between. The CDR3 reads CASSVSGRRSNVSTF. The DNA for the CDR3 is TGTGCCAGCAGCGTTTCGGGACGGCGAAGTAATGTCTCCACCTTC.

This clone appeared many times. The chain has TRBV7-2 and TRBJ1-5, with 8 bases fitting TRBD1. V dropped 5 bases and J dropped 4; count of bases not matched to a gene: 4. This CDR3 contains 14 residues. Germline lookup yields CDR1 SGHTA and CDR2 FQGNSA. The CDR3 protein is CASSTQGVNQPQHF. CDR3 coding DNA: TGTGCCAGCAGCACACAGGGGGTGAATCAGCCCCAGCATTTT.

The CDR3 sequence: CASSLQAPLSGANVLTF. The CDR3 bases are TGCGCCAGCAGCTTACAGGCCCCTCTCTCTGGGGCCAACGTCCTGACTTTC. The rearrangement links TRBV5-1 to TRBJ2-6; tentatively, D is TRBD1 (5 bases). This CDR3 comprises 17 residues. Germline V gives CDR1 SGHRS, CDR2 YFSETQ. V lost 2 bases to trimming and J lost 0 bases, with 12 bases between them. Based on the CDR3 plus reference TRBV5-1 and TRBJ2-6, the full variable domain is KAGVTQTPRYLIKTRGQQVTLSCSPISGHRSVSWYQQTPGQGLQFLFEYFSETQRNKGNFPGRFSGRQFSNSRSEMNVSTLELGDSALYLCASSLQAPLSGANVLTFGAGSRLTVL.

This clone was observed at least ten times. J is TRBJ2-1 and V is TRBV20-1; 10 bases align to TRBD2. V lost 5 bases and J lost 12; bases outside the gene matches: 7. CDR1 is DFQATT, CDR2 SNEGSKA, per germline (reference sequence). This CDR3 contains 12 residues. The CDR3 sequence: CSAGTSAAPQFF. The CDR3 bases are TGCAGTGCTGGGACTAGCGCAGCCCCGCAGTTCTTC.

In the case of this clone: The junction differs from germline at one of its ends, possibly a read error. The chain joins TRBV19 to TRBJ2-2, with 10 positions matching TRBD1. Germline V CDR1 and CDR2: LNHDA, SQIVND (reference sequence). This CDR3 is 13 amino acids long. CDR3 protein: CARDRGYTRELFF. Here the CDR3 DNA reads TGTGCCAGGGACAGGGGGTACACCAGGGAACTGTTTTTT.

The chain employs TRBV7-2 and TRBJ2-7; 13 bases are a match to TRBD2. V lost 6 bases to trimming and J lost 2 bases; unmatched junction nucleotides: 4. This CDR3 region has 15 residues. Germline V gene lookup returns CDR1 SGHTA and CDR2 FQGNSA. This chain's CDR3 is CASRPTSGGPYEQYF. The CDR3 DNA reads as TGTGCCAGCAGGCCGACTAGCGGGGGGCCCTACGAGCAGTACTTC.

This clone was observed many times. The rearrangement uses TRBV4-1 and TRBJ1-1, with D possibly TRBD1 on 6 matching bases. The CDR3 is 17 amino acids. V lost 4 bases and J lost 3, with 21 bases in between. Germline loops: CDR1 MGHRA, CDR2 YSYEKL. The CDR3, as DNA: TGCGCCAGCAGCCGCAATCCAGGGGTTTCTACGGACACTGAAGCTTTCTTT. Translating gives CASSRNPGVSTDTEAFF.

This clone was recorded many times. The CDR3, as DNA: TGTGCCAGTTCTCGGGGGGCAGGTGGAAACACCATATATTTT. Protein sequence: CASSRGAGGNTIYF. V and J are TRBV6-1 and TRBJ1-3; TRBD1 is a possible D gene (6 bases). Per the germline V gene, CDR1 is MNHNS and CDR2 is SASEGT. Trimming took 9 bases from V and 3 from J, leaving 15 bases between them. This CDR3 is 14 amino acids long.

This chain joins TRBV4-1 and TRBJ1-1, with D unresolved. Germline CDR1 and CDR2: MGHRA and YSYEKL. Trimming pared 3 bases from V and 3 bases from J, leaving 5 bases between. This CDR3 comprises 12 residues. The CDR3 here is CASSHEYTEAFF. Written as DNA, the CDR3 is TGCGCCAGCAGCCATGAATACACTGAAGCTTTCTTT.